What follows is one T cell receptor (beta chain) and its context. It was the approximately 120-subject validation cohort, separate from the approximately 680-subject first cohort, to which the donors belonged. Assay: immunoSEQ multiplex PCR; the TCRdb copy retains only in-frame clones and omits some. The sample has about 120,000 clones; approximately 87% are singletons. The V gene's germline CDR1 is SGHTS and CDR2 YDEGEE. J was trimmed by 3 bases and V by 4 bases; bases with no gene match: 10. The CDR3 spans 15 residues. The source of the sample is a study of cytomegalovirus exposure and HLA in healthy donors.

The clonotype originates from a woman aged 30 to 39 in good health and CMV-seronegative. The chain recombines TRBV5-8 with TRBJ2-7; 7 bases are a match to TRBD1. The sequenced sample consisted of PBMCs. The CDR3 coding sequence is TGTGCCAGCAGCGACGGGACAGCGATCTTCTACGAGCAGTACTTC. This codes for CASSDGTAIFYEQYF. Together with reference TRBV5-8 and TRBJ2-7, the CDR3 gives the full variable domain: EAGVTQSPTHLIKTRGQQATLRCSPISGHTSVYWYQQALGLGLQFLLWYDEGEERNRGNFPPRFSGRQFPNYSSELNVNALELEDSALYLCASSDGTAIFYEQYFGPGTRLTVT.